The source of this T cell receptor beta chain is a study of blood T cell repertoires in COVID-19. Study details: Samples taken during acute and convalescent COVID-19 were collected in the United States, Italy and Spain. Sources were T cells, B-cell-depleted T cells, or PBMCs; the material itself was cDNA or gDNA.

In the study's own analysis: From reference gene primer amplification, estimates of nucleated cell counts were derived. This table comes from immunoSEQ multiplex PCR, and its TCRdb copy is limited to in-frame clones, with some not included. That table gives V, J and clone size, and the DNA gave D and trimming. The sample lists about 200,000 clones, over 75% occurring once. Germline V gives CDR1 GTSNPN, CDR2 SVGIG (reference sequence). This CDR3 has 18 residues. Between the trimmed V and J ends, which lost 2 bases and 1 base, there was a span of 23 bases. Sequencing used peripheral blood. This sequence joins TRBV30 and TRBJ1-2; possible D gene TRBD1, 6 bases. This TCR came from a human donor in a cohort sampled during active COVID-19. The CDR3 coding sequence is TGTGCCTGGAGTACTGGACCCAGGGGACCCTCCGATAACTATGGCTACACCTTC. It encodes CAWSTGPRGPSDNYGYTF.